This TCR beta chain was found in a study of vaccination effects on CD4 cells after COVID-19. About the research overall: Samples collected post-vaccine were obtained a median of 72 days after the second dose. Whole-study findings and limits: The study enrolled few convalescent patients and sampled no early post-infection timepoints.

Before sequencing took place, the ViraFEST assay used viral peptide pools to expand antigen-specific CD4+ T cells. Once cultured for nine to ten days, the cells underwent separation to obtain CD4+ T cells. Vaccination of participants consisted of two doses of either the BNT162b2 or mRNA-1273 vaccine. None of these healthy vaccinees had been infected with SARS-CoV-2 before vaccination. On both days 3 and 7, half of the culture medium was replaced with IL-2 medium. V was trimmed by 6 bases and J by 8 bases, leaving 16 bases between them. The CDR3 covers 14 residues. Germline assignment: CDR1 LGHDT and CDR2 YNNKEL (reference sequence). Assay: immunoSEQ multiplex PCR; the TCRdb copy retains only in-frame clones and omits some. The table has more than 60,000 clones, about 74% seen once. A note on this clone: Its antigen is currently unknown.

The source material was CD4+ T cells from PBMCs cultured with HCoV-229E spike peptides, sampled after COVID-19 vaccination. V gene TRBV3-1 (or the pseudogene TRBV3-2) combines with J gene TRBJ1-4; TRBD1 might be the D (6 bases). This TCR came from a human donor who received a COVID-19 vaccine. The CDR3 nucleotides are TGTGCCAGCAGGAAGAGGGGGGGCAGGGAAAAACTGTTTTTT. It translates to CASRKRGGREKLFF.